The next 7 T cell receptor beta chains were all read from a single sample in a study of T cell responses to AZD1222 COVID-19 vaccine. Here immunoSEQ multiplex PCR was the method, and the copy in TCRdb shows in-frame clones only, minus some. The table has just over 60,000 clones, 76% seen once. The material sequenced was peripheral blood, taken on day 0 of AZD1222 vaccination. The receptor source for this set is an adult in good health.

The CDR3 loop reads CASSTQGAGANVLTF. CDR3 sequence (DNA): TGTGCCAGTAGTACACAGGGGGCTGGGGCCAACGTCCTGACTTTC. The chain is built from TRBV19 and TRBJ2-6; 8 bases line up with TRBD1. The germline V gene encodes CDR1 LNHDA and CDR2 SQIVND (reference sequence). The CDR3 contains 15 residues. The ends lost 4 bases at V and 2 bases at J; junction bases unmatched: 1.

In this sample, this clone turned up once. The chain combines TRBV27 with TRBJ1-5; the match to TRBD1 covers 10 bases. The CDR3 has 14 amino acids. The germline V gene encodes CDR1 MNHEY and CDR2 SMNVEV (reference sequence). V dropped 3 bases and J dropped 4; count of bases not matched to a gene: 0. In DNA, the CDR3 is TGTGCCAGCAGTTTGGGACAGGGGAATCAGCCCCAGCATTTT. Its protein product is CASSLGQGNQPQHF.

The chain links TRBV5-1 to TRBJ1-1; maybe TRBD1 (6 bases). The germline CDR1 and CDR2 sequences are SGHRS and YFSETQ. The CDR3 has 14 amino acids. The ends were cut back, 3 bases at V and 7 bases at J, with 16 bases in the middle. The CDR3 is CASSSSGQGHEAFF. The CDR3 DNA follows: TGCGCCAGCAGCTCTTCAGGGCAGGGGCATGAAGCTTTCTTT.

The rearrangement uses TRBV19 and TRBJ2-2; perhaps D is TRBD1 or TRBD2 (5 bases each). V was pared by 0 bases and J by 5 bases, with 19 bases between. Germline loops: CDR1 LNHDA, CDR2 SQIVND (reference sequence). CDR3 length: 18 residues. CDR3 sequence (DNA): TGTGCCAGTAGTATAGATCTAGAGGGCCAGGGATGGACCGGGGAGCTGTTTTTT. As protein: CASSIDLEGQGWTGELFF. Complete variable domain (other parts from reference TRBV19 and TRBJ2-2): DGGITQSPKYLFRKEGQNVTLSCEQNLNHDAMYWYRQDPGQGLRLIYYSQIVNDFQKGDIAEGYSVSREKKESFPLTVTSAQKNPTAFYLCASSIDLEGQGWTGELFFGEGSRLTVL.

The chain couples TRBV6-2 or TRBV6-3 to TRBJ2-1; 11 bases are shared with TRBD2. Germline loops: CDR1 MNHEY, CDR2 SVGEGT. The J segment lost 5 bases and the V segment lost 5 bases, leaving 5 bases of the junction unmatched. The CDR3 consists of 15 residues. The CDR3 region is CASSRLAGGHNEQFF. For the CDR3, the DNA is TGTGCCAGCAGTCGTCTAGCGGGGGGTCACAATGAGCAGTTCTTC.

V is TRBV24-1 and J is TRBJ1-2; D possibly corresponds to TRBD1 (5 bases). CDR1 and CDR2 from the germline V gene are KGHDR and SFDVKD. The CDR3 length is 13 residues. The V end was cut by 4 bases, the J end by 5 bases, with 10 bases between. The CDR3 bases are TGTGCCACCAGTGACAGGGCGGGGTATGGCTACACCTTC. It codes for CATSDRAGYGYTF.

This clone was counted only a few times. This chain links TRBV19 with TRBJ1-4, with a weak D call TRBD1 (5 bases). The CDR3 has 14 residues. Germline CDR1 LNHDA, CDR2 SQIVND (reference sequence). V dropped 1 base and J dropped 7 bases, with 10 bases sitting between them. The CDR3 DNA reads TGTGCCAGTAGTATAGGAGGGGCTAGTGAAAAACTGTTTTTT. Translating gives CASSIGGASEKLFF.